The source of this TCR beta chain is a study of blood T cell repertoires in COVID-19 (TCRdb year 2020). Regarding the research as a whole: The collaborator samples originated in the United States, Italy and Spain and spanned the acute and convalescent phases of COVID-19. Samples were obtained from the ongoing ImmuneRACE study (first 160 participants) and from about 1,300 subjects provided by 6 global collaborators. The repertoires were released in a freely available public database meant as a resource for research on the immune response to SARS-CoV-2. The material from the prospective study consisted of cDNA or gDNA derived from T cells, B-cell-depleted T cells, or PBMCs. Where available, HLA class I and class II types were taken from metadata supplied by the sample provider and were not determined by assay-based typing. Sample metadata almost always included a de-identified subject ID, COVID-19 status, age in years and sex. Subjects who had been exposed to COVID-19, were actively infected with it, or had recovered from it provided the deeply sampled blood TCRbeta repertoires that made up the dataset.

This clone was recorded once. No cognate antigen has been identified for it. No base quality information exists; no much larger clone differs at one position. Participants in the prospective study were aged about 18 to 89 years, lived in 24 United States geographic areas, and enrolled through a virtual design. To assign participants to cohorts, the prospective study relied on clinical history that participants themselves reported in a screening survey and a study questionnaire. Exposed participants had been in contact with someone with a PCR-confirmed or clinician-diagnosed COVID-19 case within 2 weeks of study entry. In the prospective study, mobile phlebotomists collected whole blood, serum and a nasopharyngeal or oropharyngeal swab from each participant. Over a roughly 2-month period, participants in the prospective study had the option of providing additional blood draws and questionnaires. Prospective study blood samples were shipped either frozen or at room temperature before DNA extraction.

What the authors observed across the whole study: The quantity of clinical and demographic metadata differed by source and by participant and was supplied without curation.

At the junction V is shortened by 2 bases and J by 2 bases; bases outside the gene matches: 9. Sequences MNHEY (CDR1) and SVGAGI (CDR2) are obtained from the germline V gene. The CDR3 runs 16 amino acids, cysteine and phenylalanine included. The entry retains the CDR3 DNA only, 48 bases that are in frame from base 1. The immunoSEQ Assay, a bias-controlled multiplex PCR, was used to amplify TCRbeta CDR3 regions from genomic DNA. In the paper's pipeline: Within the assay, amplification of reference gene primers was used to estimate how many nucleated cells each sample contained. To quantify the absolute abundance of each unique TCRbeta CDR3 rearrangement, sequence reads were collapsed and filtered. For each sample, productive Simpson clonality was calculated as the square root of Simpson's diversity index over productive rearrangements. TCRdb's version of the immuneACCESS table is confined to in-frame rearrangements and falls short of the full clone set. An unresolved V gene accounts for under half of the shortfall where checked; the remainder is of unknown origin. D and trimming come from the DNA, and the V and J calls and clone size come from that table. This sample has about 350,000 clones in its table, and around nine tenths of those were observed once. The ten largest clones add up to about 0.94% of the sample.

Source material: PBMCs or T cells enriched from blood (not recorded which). The TCR was taken from a woman in her twenties or thirties who had been exposed to COVID-19. Recombination connected TRBV6-5 to TRBJ2-7; TRBD1 agrees with 7 junctional bases. The CDR3 protein sequence reads: CASSYRDRVLAYEQYF. The DNA sequence follows: TGTGCCAGCAGTTACCGAGACAGGGTGCTAGCCTACGAGCAGTACTTC.